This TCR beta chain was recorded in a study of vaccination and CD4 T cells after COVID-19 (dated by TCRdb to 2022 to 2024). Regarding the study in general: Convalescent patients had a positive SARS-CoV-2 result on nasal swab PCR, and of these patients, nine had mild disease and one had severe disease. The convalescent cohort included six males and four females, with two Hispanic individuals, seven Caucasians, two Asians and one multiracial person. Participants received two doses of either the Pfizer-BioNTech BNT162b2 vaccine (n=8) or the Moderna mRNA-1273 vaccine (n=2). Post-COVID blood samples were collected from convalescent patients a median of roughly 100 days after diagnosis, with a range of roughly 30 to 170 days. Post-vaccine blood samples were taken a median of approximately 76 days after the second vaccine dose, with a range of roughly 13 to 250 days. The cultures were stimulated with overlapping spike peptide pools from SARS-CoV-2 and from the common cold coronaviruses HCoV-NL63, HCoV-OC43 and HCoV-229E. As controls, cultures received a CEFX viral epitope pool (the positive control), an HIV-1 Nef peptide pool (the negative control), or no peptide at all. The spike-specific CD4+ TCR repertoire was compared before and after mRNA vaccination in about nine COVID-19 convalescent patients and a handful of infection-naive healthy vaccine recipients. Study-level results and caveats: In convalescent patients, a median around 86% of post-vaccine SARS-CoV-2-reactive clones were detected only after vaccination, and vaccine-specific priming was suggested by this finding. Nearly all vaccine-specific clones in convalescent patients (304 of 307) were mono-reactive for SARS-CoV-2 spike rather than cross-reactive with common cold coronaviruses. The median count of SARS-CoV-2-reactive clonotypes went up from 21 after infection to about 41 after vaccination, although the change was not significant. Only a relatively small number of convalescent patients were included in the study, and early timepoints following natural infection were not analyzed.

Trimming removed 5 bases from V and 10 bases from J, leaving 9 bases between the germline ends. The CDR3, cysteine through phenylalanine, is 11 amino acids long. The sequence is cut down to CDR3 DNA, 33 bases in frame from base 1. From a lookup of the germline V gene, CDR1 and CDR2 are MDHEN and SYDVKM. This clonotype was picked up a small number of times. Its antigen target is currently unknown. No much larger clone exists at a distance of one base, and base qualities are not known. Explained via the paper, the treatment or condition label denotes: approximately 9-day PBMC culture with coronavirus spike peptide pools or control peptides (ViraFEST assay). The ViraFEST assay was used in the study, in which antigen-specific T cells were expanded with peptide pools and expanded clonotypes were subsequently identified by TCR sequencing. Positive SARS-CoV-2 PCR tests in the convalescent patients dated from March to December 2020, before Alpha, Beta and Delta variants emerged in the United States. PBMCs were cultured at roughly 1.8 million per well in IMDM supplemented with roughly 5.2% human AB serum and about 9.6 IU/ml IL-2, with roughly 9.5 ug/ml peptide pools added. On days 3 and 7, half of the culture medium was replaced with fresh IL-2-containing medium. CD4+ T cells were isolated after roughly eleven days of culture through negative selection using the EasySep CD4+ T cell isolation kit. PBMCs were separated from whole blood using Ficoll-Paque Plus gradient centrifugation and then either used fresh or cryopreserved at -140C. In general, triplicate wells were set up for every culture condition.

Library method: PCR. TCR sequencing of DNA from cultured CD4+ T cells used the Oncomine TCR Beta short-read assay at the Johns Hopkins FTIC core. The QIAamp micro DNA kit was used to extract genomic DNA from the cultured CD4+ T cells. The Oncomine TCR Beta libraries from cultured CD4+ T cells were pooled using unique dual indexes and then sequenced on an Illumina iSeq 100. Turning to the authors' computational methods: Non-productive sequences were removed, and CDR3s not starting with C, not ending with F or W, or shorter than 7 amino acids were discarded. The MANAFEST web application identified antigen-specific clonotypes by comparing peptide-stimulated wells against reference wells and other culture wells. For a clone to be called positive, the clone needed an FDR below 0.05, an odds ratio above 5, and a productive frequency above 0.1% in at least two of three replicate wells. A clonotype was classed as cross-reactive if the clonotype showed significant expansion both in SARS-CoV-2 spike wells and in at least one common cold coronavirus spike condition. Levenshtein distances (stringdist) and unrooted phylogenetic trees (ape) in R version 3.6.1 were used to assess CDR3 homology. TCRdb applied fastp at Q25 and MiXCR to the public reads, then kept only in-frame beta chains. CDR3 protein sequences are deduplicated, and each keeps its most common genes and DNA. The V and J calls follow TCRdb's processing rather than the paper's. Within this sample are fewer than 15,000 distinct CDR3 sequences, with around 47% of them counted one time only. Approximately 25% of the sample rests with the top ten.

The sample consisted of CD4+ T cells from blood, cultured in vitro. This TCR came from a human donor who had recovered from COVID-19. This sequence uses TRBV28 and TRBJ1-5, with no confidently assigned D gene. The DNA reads TGTGCCAGCAGTCACGCCTTTCCCCAGCATTTT. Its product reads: CASSHAFPQHF.